Below, 16 T cell receptor beta chains from the same sample are listed, as sequenced in a study of regulatory T cells in long-lasting Graves disease. Time point defined: newly diagnosed GD, antithyroid drugs for less than 3 months. Construction of the TCR library relied on RNA isolated from PBMCs. Researchers made TCR beta libraries by using iRepertoire HTBI primers and running Arm-PCR on CDR3 regions. TCRdb re-analysed the multiplex PCR reads in MiXCR, keeping a single row per CDR3 protein. The table lists 400,000 to 650,000 distinct CDR3 sequences, roughly a sixth of them singletons. These records were also assigned to another study, of T cells in Graves' hyperthyroidism and ophthalmopathy.

This specimen was peripheral blood mononuclear cells (PBMCs), taken at new diagnosis, from a patient treated with antithyroid drugs. The source of these receptors is a middle-aged woman with Graves disease.

On this clonotype: One base away lies a much larger clone, so this may be a sequencing read error. This rearrangement joins TRBV6-5 to TRBJ2-7; the D gene is possibly TRBD1 (5 bases). The CDR3 is made up of 14 amino acids. Per the germline V gene, CDR1 is MNHEY and CDR2 is SVGAGI. The CDR3 sequence: CVSSYYGRAYEQYF. The CDR3 nucleotides read TGTGTCAGCAGTTATTACGGCAGGGCGTACGAGCAGTACTTC.

In this sample, this clonotype turned up many times. The chain links TRBV20-1 to TRBJ2-3; D is unresolved. The CDR3 sequence is 11 residues long. Trimming shortened V by 5 bases and J by 2 bases, and 5 bases separated the two germline ends. Germline V gene lookup returns CDR1 DFQATT and CDR2 SNEGSKA (reference sequence). CDR3 loop: CSAGNTDTQYF. Written as DNA, the CDR3 is TGCAGTGCTGGCAACACAGATACGCAGTATTTT.

The genes are TRBV3-1 and TRBJ2-1; TRBD2 might be the D (8 bases). In germline, CDR1 is LGHDT, CDR2 YNNKEL (reference sequence). The CDR3 runs 15 residues. The V end lost 4 bases, the J end lost 7 bases, and 17 bases lay between the germline ends. CDR3 coding DNA: TGTGCCAGCAGCCGGACGGGACAGCGGGGGAATGAGCAGTTCTTC. Residues: CASSRTGQRGNEQFF.

This clonotype was seen repeatedly, ten times or more. The rearrangement links TRBV25-1 to TRBJ2-1; D may correspond to TRBD1 or TRBD2 (5 bases each). CDR1 is MGHDK and CDR2 is SYGVNS in the germline V gene. V was shortened by 5 bases and J by 0 bases, with 14 bases between the two germline ends. CDR3 length: 16 amino acids. CDR3 coding DNA: TGTGCCAGCAGTCCCCGGGACGGAAGCTCCTACAATGAGCAGTTCTTC. Its translation: CASSPRDGSSYNEQFF.

The V call is TRBV24-1, the J call TRBJ1-1, with D possibly TRBD1 on 6 matching bases. CDR1 and CDR2 from the germline V gene are KGHDR and SFDVKD. This CDR3 spans 14 amino acids. Trimming removed 6 bases at V and 3 bases at J, with 13 bases between. CDR3: CATSRTESDTEAFF. The DNA for the CDR3 is TGTGCCACCAGTAGGACAGAATCAGACACTGAAGCTTTCTTT.

This clonotype was counted at least ten times. The chain carries TRBV2 and TRBJ1-1; D gene unclear. The ends were cut back, 4 bases at V and 3 bases at J, with 9 bases in the middle. The CDR3 spans 13 residues. Germline V gene data show CDR1 as SNHLY and CDR2 as FYNNEI. This chain's CDR3 is CASSGAWDTEAFF. CDR3 bases: TGTGCCAGCAGTGGGGCTTGGGACACTGAAGCTTTCTTT.

The V gene is TRBV5-1, the J gene TRBJ1-1; D is undetermined. V lost 7 bases, J lost 1 base, and 17 bases lay in between. This CDR3 spans 15 amino acids. The V gene's germline CDR1 is SGHRS and CDR2 YFSETQ. Written as DNA, the CDR3 is TGCGCCAGCCGCAAGGGTACGATCGAGAACACTGAAGCTTTCTTT. Its translation: CASRKGTIENTEAFF.

CDR3: CSARRPQETQYF. For the CDR3, the DNA is TGCAGTGCGCGAAGGCCCCAAGAGACCCAGTACTTC. This rearrangement joins TRBV20-1 to TRBJ2-5; D is uncertain. The CDR3 spans 12 residues. Germline assignment: CDR1 DFQATT and CDR2 SNEGSKA (reference sequence). Between the trimmed V and J ends, which lost 6 bases and 1 base, there was a span of 9 bases.

A few counts support this clonotype. The chain is built from TRBV7-3 and TRBJ1-1; no clear D. V was cut by 3 bases and J by 4 bases, with 9 bases left in between. Germline lookup yields CDR1 SGHTA and CDR2 FQGTGA. The CDR3 covers 13 residues. CDR3 DNA sequence: TGTGCCAGCAGCTTCGCAGAGGGCACTGAAGCTTTCTTT. This encodes CASSFAEGTEAFF.

Ten or more counts support this clonotype. The CDR3: CASSTSGLGTGELFF. CDR3 sequence (DNA): TGCGCCAGCAGTACTAGCGGGCTTGGCACCGGGGAGCTGTTTTTT. The V call is TRBV10-1, the J call TRBJ2-2; 9 bases match TRBD2. CDR3 size: 15 residues. The ends lost 5 bases at V and 4 bases at J; junction bases unmatched: 5. Germline V gene lookup returns CDR1 WNHNN and CDR2 SYGVQD (reference sequence).

This clonotype was found many times. The V and J genes are TRBV5-1 and TRBJ1-1; 8 bases map to TRBD1. Germline V gene lookup returns CDR1 SGHRS and CDR2 YFSETQ. V gave up 3 bases and J gave up 5 bases; unmatched junction bases: 6. This CDR3 is 14 amino acids long. The DNA for the CDR3 is TGCGCCAGCAGCTCCGCGACAGGGGAAACTGAAGCTTTCTTT. The encoded protein is CASSSATGETEAFF.

The J gene is TRBJ2-1, the V gene TRBV10-3; D is possibly TRBD1 or TRBD2 (5 bases each). V lost 0 bases and J lost 7, with 13 bases in between. This CDR3 has 15 amino acids. Germline-derived CDR1 and CDR2 are ENHRY and SYGVKD. The CDR3 here is CAISESWDPSNEQFF. The CDR3 DNA follows: TGTGCCATCAGTGAGTCATGGGACCCGTCGAATGAGCAGTTCTTC.

The chain is built from TRBV7-2 and TRBJ1-1; D might be TRBD1 (6 bases). CDR1 and CDR2 (germline): SGHTA, FQGNSA. CDR3 size: 15 residues. The V end was cut by 6 bases, the J end by 1 base, with 15 bases between. CDR3 nucleotides: TGTGCCAGCAGTTGGACCGGGACACAGAACACTGAAGCTTTCTTT. It is translated as CASSWTGTQNTEAFF.

Of note for this clonotype: A much larger clonotype is one base distant, so this may be a read error. The chain is built from TRBV12-3 or TRBV12-4 and TRBJ2-2; D is undetermined. The CDR3 consists of 15 residues. V was shortened by 8 bases and J by 6 bases, with 19 bases between the two germline ends. Written as DNA, the CDR3 is TGTGCCAGCGCACCGATGGATCGAGGCTCCGGGGAGCTGTTTTTT. This codes for CASAPMDRGSGELFF.

There are many counts of this clonotype. The rearrangement joins TRBV2 to TRBJ1-2; the D gene is possibly TRBD1 (5 bases). Germline CDR1 and CDR2: SNHLY and FYNNEI. V was pared by 6 bases and J by 4 bases, with 12 bases between. The CDR3 covers 13 residues. Here the CDR3 DNA reads TGTGCCAGCAGGCAGGGCCTAGGCTATGGCTACACCTTC. Residues: CASRQGLGYGYTF.

The CDR3, as DNA: TGCAGTGCTAGTGAGGGACAGACCAAAAACATTCAGTACTTC. This gives the protein CSASEGQTKNIQYF. The chain carries TRBV20-1 and TRBJ2-4; TRBD1 agrees at 7 bases. CDR3 length: 14 amino acids. The V and J ends lost 3 bases and 2 bases, in that order; junction bases with no gene match: 4. The germline CDR1 and CDR2 sequences are DFQATT and SNEGSKA (reference sequence).